The rows below give T cell receptor beta chains drawn from one sample of a study of shared clonotypes between healthy human individuals. Profiled with immunoSEQ multiplex PCR; TCRdb holds only in-frame clones, not every one. The sample yields 2 million to 2.5 million clones, approximately 95% seen once. The sequenced material came from naive CD4+ T cells from PBMCs. These receptors were taken from a young man in good health. Some clones in this sample may be carry-over from other donors' samples. Both conserved end residues are part of each CDR3. Fields, in order: J gene, clone size, D gene, CDR3 length, V gene, CDR3 DNA, CDR3 protein. A D gene is named only where the DNA matches it firmly. Clone size is not always given. Where it is, it says once, few, many or a class for expanded clones.

TRBJ2-2 - - 15 TRBV5-1 TGCGCCAGCAGCCCTTCTGTGGCAAACACCGGGGAGCTGTTTTTT CASSPSVANTGELFF
TRBJ2-7 - TRBD2 19 TRBV27 TGTGCCAGCAGTCCACTGACGAGAACCAAGCGGGAGGCCCTATACGAGCAGTACTTC CASSPLTRTKREALYEQYF
TRBJ2-1 - TRBD2 15 TRBV6-6 TGTGCCAGCAGGGTAGCGGGAGGGCCAACAAATGAGCAGTTCTTC CASRVAGGPTNEQFF
TRBJ1-1 - - 14 TRBV6-5 TGTGCCAGCAGATCGGGACACCTGAACACTGAAGCTTTCTTT CASRSGHLNTEAFF
TRBJ1-1 - - 14 TRBV5-1 TGCGCCAGCAGCTACACAGTCAGCAACACTGAAGCTTTCTTT CASSYTVSNTEAFF
TRBJ1-5 - - 15 TRBV9 TGTGCCAGCAGCCCAAGCCCGGGGGCCAATCAGCCCCAGCATTTT CASSPSPGANQPQHF
TRBJ2-7 once TRBD1 15 TRBV28 TGTGCCAGCAGGATAGGGGGACAGACTGTCTACGAGCAGTACTTC CASRIGGQTVYEQYF
TRBJ1-2 - - 13 TRBV28 TGTGCCAGCCGGATCCCAGTTGCTCGAGGCTACACCTTC CASRIPVARGYTF
TRBJ2-7 - TRBD1 14 TRBV6-1 TGTGCCAGCAGTGAGGGACAGGGGATGCACGAGCAGTACTTC CASSEGQGMHEQYF
TRBJ2-1 - - 12 TRBV4-2 TGTGCCAGCGGGCCGATTGACAATGAGCAGTTCTTC CASGPIDNEQFF
TRBJ2-5 - - 16 TRBV5-4 TGTGCCAGCAGCGCGCGCCACATGGGGGGCCAAGAGACCCAGTACTTC CASSARHMGGQETQYF
TRBJ2-7 once TRBD1 12 TRBV5-6 TGTGCCAGCAGCCGCCGGACAGGCGAGCAGTACTTC CASSRRTGEQYF
TRBJ2-1 - TRBD1 16 TRBV5-1 TGCGCCAGCAGCTTGACCCCAGGGGGTGGGTACAATGAGCAGTTCTTC CASSLTPGGGYNEQFF
TRBJ2-1 - - 10 TRBV30 TGTGCCTGTTCGAACAATGAGCAGTTCTTC CACSNNEQFF
TRBJ1-3 once - 16 TRBV30 TGTGCCTGGAGCCCCGTCGGGGGGCCAAGGGGAAACACCATATATTTT CAWSPVGGPRGNTIYF
TRBJ2-7 - - 14 TRBV2 TGTGCCAGCAGAACCGGGGGCGCCTCCTACGAGCAGTACTTC CASRTGGASYEQYF
TRBJ1-1 few - 14 TRBV28 TGTGCCAGCTCCGTCAGGAGTACGAACACTGAAGCTTTCTTT CASSVRSTNTEAFF
TRBJ1-5 few - 13 TRBV7-2 TGTGCCAGCAGCCCCGGGACTGTAGGGCCCCAGCATTTT CASSPGTVGPQHF
TRBJ2-7 - TRBD2 17 TRBV5-6 TGTGCCAGCAGCTTAGGACTAGCGGGAGCCTTCTCCTACGAGCAGTACTTC CASSLGLAGAFSYEQYF
TRBJ2-1 - TRBD2 14 TRBV10-3 TGTGCCATCAGTCCGGGGGGCTCCTACAATGAGCAGTTCTTC CAISPGGSYNEQFF
TRBJ2-3 - TRBD2 18 TRBV7-9 TGTGCCAGCAGCCTAGGGGCGGGAGGACCATCCGGCACAGATACGCAGTATTTT CASSLGAGGPSGTDTQYF
TRBJ1-1 once - 13 TRBV11-3 TGTGCCAGCAGCTGGGTTAGAGACACTGAAGCTTTCTTT CASSWVRDTEAFF
TRBJ2-7 - TRBD1 12 TRBV7-9 TGTGCCAGCAGCTTAGAGCAGGGGGCGGGGTACTTC CASSLEQGAGYF
TRBJ2-5 - - 16 TRBV5-1 TGCGCCAGCAGCCCCGGAGAGGGGACTCCAGCCGGGACCCAGTACTTC CASSPGEGTPAGTQYF
TRBJ1-2 - TRBD1 15 TRBV6-5 TGTGCCAGTCGCTCCGGGACAGGGCAGAACTATGGCTACACCTTC CASRSGTGQNYGYTF
TRBJ1-1 - - 15 TRBV5-1 TGCGCCAGCAGCTTGGGGCAGGGGATGAACACTGAAGCTTTCTTT CASSLGQGMNTEAFF
TRBJ2-1 - - 15 TRBV5-1 TGCGCCAGCAGCCCTAGGGGGGAGCCCCCTTATGAGCAGTTCTTC CASSPRGEPPYEQFF
TRBJ1-1 - - 13 TRBV28 TGTGCCAGCAAAGGGGGGCTGGGCACTGAAGCTTTCTTT CASKGGLGTEAFF
TRBJ2-5 - - 11 TRBV20-1 TGCAGTGCTCCCTTTTCCCAGACCCAGTACTTC CSAPFSQTQYF
TRBJ1-4 - TRBD1 16 TRBV18 TGTGCCAGCTCACGACAGGGGGCCAACACTAATGAAAAACTGTTTTTT CASSRQGANTNEKLFF
TRBJ2-1 - TRBD1 14 TRBV5-1 TGCGCCAGCAGCGCAAAACAGGGGGCCTATGAGCAGTTCTTC CASSAKQGAYEQFF
TRBJ1-4 - - 11 TRBV28 TGTGCCAGCAGAGATTATGAAAAACTGTTTTTT CASRDYEKLFF
TRBJ1-5 - - 14 TRBV28 TGTGCCGGCTGGACCCCGGGAGGCAATCAGCCCCAGCATTTT CAGWTPGGNQPQHF
TRBJ1-2 - - 15 TRBV27 TGTGCCAGCAGTTTAGTACCGGGCCCTTTCTATGGCTACACCTTC CASSLVPGPFYGYTF
TRBJ2-1 - TRBD1 14 TRBV7-9 TGTGCCGCGAGGATCGACAGGGCCATCGATGAGCAGTTCTTC CAARIDRAIDEQFF
TRBJ2-7 - TRBD2 13 TRBV7-8 TGTGCCAGCAGCGGAGCGGGAGTTGGCGAGCAGTACTTC CASSGAGVGEQYF
TRBJ2-7 - TRBD1 13 TRBV7-9 TGTGCCAGCAGCTTCGGACAGGACTACGAGCAGTACTTC CASSFGQDYEQYF
TRBJ2-2 - - 12 TRBV6-1 TGTGCCAGATCCAGCTACACCGGGGAGCTGTTTTTT CARSSYTGELFF
TRBJ2-1 once - 12 TRBV7-2 TGTGCCAGCAGCCCTTTCACGGGGGAGCAGTTCTTC CASSPFTGEQFF
TRBJ2-1 - TRBD2 12 TRBV6-5 TGTGCCAGCAGACGGGGGACTAGCGAGCAGTTCTTC CASRRGTSEQFF
TRBJ2-3 - - 14 TRBV5-1 TGCGCCAGCAGCTCCGGGACTCCAGAAGATACGCAGTATTTT CASSSGTPEDTQYF
TRBJ1-4 once - 15 TRBV5-4 TGTGCCAGCAGCTTGGGGGCTCCAACTAATGAAAAACTGTTTTTT CASSLGAPTNEKLFF
TRBJ2-7 - - 14 TRBV25-1 TGTGCCAGCAGTCCCCCGACAGGATCTTACGAGCAGTACTTC CASSPPTGSYEQYF
TRBJ1-2 once TRBD1 16 TRBV19 TGTGCCAGTAGTGCCCTGACAGGGCCACCGGGCTATGGCTACACCTTC CASSALTGPPGYGYTF
TRBJ2-7 - TRBD1 13 TRBV7-2 TGTGCCAGCAGCTTTGACAGGGGAGACGAGCAGTACTTC CASSFDRGDEQYF
TRBJ2-7 - - 11 TRBV5-4 TGTGCCAGCAGCGGGGGAGGCGAGCAGTACTTC CASSGGGEQYF
TRBJ2-1 - - 16 TRBV9 TGTGCCAGCAGCGTATACCCAGGGAGCTCCTACAATGAGCAGTTCTTC CASSVYPGSSYNEQFF
TRBJ2-5 - TRBD2 14 TRBV5-1 TGCGCCAGCAGCCGGGCGGGAGACCAAGAGACCCAGTACTTC CASSRAGDQETQYF
TRBJ1-5 - - 14 TRBV30 TGTGCCTGGGGCACTGTGGCGAGCAATCAGCCCCAGCATTTT CAWGTVASNQPQHF
TRBJ1-1 - - 14 TRBV29-1 TGCAGCGTTTGTCGGATTATCGCGTGCACTGAAGCTTTCTTT CSVCRIIACTEAFF
TRBJ1-2 - - 14 TRBV5-5 TGTGCCAGCAGCACGGACAGCATGGGTTATGGCTACACCTTC CASSTDSMGYGYTF
TRBJ2-7 - - 12 TRBV28 TGTGCCAGCAGTTTAAGGCAGGGCAAGCAGTACTTC CASSLRQGKQYF
TRBJ2-1 - TRBD2 15 TRBV28 TGTGCCAGCAGTTTAATAGAGCGGGACTGGGATGAGCAGTTCTTC CASSLIERDWDEQFF